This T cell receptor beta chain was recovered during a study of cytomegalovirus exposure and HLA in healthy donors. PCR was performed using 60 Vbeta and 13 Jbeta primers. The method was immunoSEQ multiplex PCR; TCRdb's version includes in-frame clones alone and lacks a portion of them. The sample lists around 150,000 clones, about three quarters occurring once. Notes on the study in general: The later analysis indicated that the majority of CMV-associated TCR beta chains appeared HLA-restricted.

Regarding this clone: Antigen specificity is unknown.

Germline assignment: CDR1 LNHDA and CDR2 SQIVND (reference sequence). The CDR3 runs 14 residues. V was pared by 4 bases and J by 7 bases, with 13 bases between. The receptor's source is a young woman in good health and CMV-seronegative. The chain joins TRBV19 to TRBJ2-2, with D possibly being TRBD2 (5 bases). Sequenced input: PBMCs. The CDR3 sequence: CASSSGFSVGELFF. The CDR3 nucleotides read TGTGCCAGTAGTAGCGGGTTCAGCGTCGGGGAGCTGTTTTTT.